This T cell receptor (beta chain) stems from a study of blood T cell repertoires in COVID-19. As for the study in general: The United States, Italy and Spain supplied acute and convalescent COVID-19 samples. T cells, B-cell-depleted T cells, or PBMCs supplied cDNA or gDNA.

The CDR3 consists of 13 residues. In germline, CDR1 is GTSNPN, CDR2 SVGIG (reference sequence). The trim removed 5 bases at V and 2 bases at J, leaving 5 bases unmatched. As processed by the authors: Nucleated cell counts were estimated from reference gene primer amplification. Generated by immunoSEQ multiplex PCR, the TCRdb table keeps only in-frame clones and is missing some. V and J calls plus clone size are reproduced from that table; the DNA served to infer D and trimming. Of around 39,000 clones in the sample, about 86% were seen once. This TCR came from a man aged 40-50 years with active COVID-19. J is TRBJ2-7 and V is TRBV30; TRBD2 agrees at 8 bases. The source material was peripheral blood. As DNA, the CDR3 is TGTGCCTGGGTACTACTAGCGGCCTACGAGCAGTACTTC. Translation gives CAWVLLAAYEQYF.